These 25 T cell receptor beta chains originate from one sample sequenced in a study of T cells after yellow fever vaccination. TCRdb reanalysed the 5' RACE reads using MiXCR and keeps one entry per CDR3 protein. The sample has a few hundred thousand distinct CDR3 sequences, around 16% seen once. The sample was PBMCs, taken less than 6 days after the first yellow fever vaccination. These TCRs come from a young man who received the YFV17D yellow fever vaccine.

The CDR3 protein is CASSPQGVGETQYF. The CDR3 DNA reads as TGTGCCAGCTCACCACAGGGCGTCGGAGAGACCCAGTACTTC. This rearrangement joins TRBV18 to TRBJ2-5; D gene unclear. The CDR3 is 14 amino acids. Trimming stripped 1 base from V and 4 bases from J, with 10 bases between. Germline assignment: CDR1 KGHSH and CDR2 LQKENI.

V and J are TRBV13 and TRBJ2-5, with D possibly being TRBD1 (5 bases). Trimming removed 5 bases at V and 3 bases at J, with 13 bases between. This CDR3 has 14 residues. CDR1 PRHDT and CDR2 FYEKMQ come from the germline V gene (reference sequence). The CDR3 loop reads CASSRLDRKETQYF. The CDR3 coding sequence is TGTGCCAGCAGCCGCCTCGACAGAAAAGAGACCCAGTACTTC.

This clonotype was detected a few times. The chain links TRBV9 to TRBJ2-3, with D possibly matching TRBD1 (5 bases). CDR1 is SGDLS, CDR2 YYNGEE, per germline. The CDR3 has 15 amino acids. The V end was cut by 0 bases, the J end by 5 bases, with 13 bases between. The CDR3: CASSVGPRVLDTQYF. Written as DNA, the CDR3 is TGTGCCAGCAGCGTAGGTCCCAGGGTGTTAGATACGCAGTATTTT.

V gene TRBV6-7 combines with J gene TRBJ2-5, with 9 bases matching TRBD2. TRBV6-7 is an open reading frame whose function is uncertain. This CDR3 contains 15 residues. J was trimmed by 4 bases and V by 6 bases; bases with no gene match: 9. CDR3 loop: CASRHPSGEGETQYF. The CDR3 nucleotides read TGTGCCAGCAGACACCCTAGCGGGGAAGGAGAGACCCAGTACTTC.

In its sample, this clonotype was seen a few times. The chain links TRBV20-1 to TRBJ2-1; 10 positions match TRBD1. Trimming cost V 6 bases and J 6 bases; bases outside gene matches: 5. The CDR3 extends over 13 amino acids. Per germline, CDR1 DFQATT and CDR2 SNEGSKA (reference sequence). The CDR3 spells CSADRTGGNEQFF. CDR3 coding DNA: TGCAGTGCCGACCGGACAGGGGGCAATGAGCAGTTCTTC.

This clonotype was recorded a few times. The CDR3 loop is CSASPGRREQFF. DNA of the CDR3: TGCAGTGCTAGCCCCGGGCGACGGGAGCAGTTCTTC. The rearrangement joins TRBV20-1 to TRBJ2-1; D not certain. The CDR3 consists of 12 residues. CDR1 and CDR2 (germline): DFQATT, SNEGSKA (reference sequence). Trimming cost V 3 bases and J 10 bases, with 13 bases left between them.

CDR3 in DNA: TGCGCCAGCAGCTTGGACAGGGGAACTAATGAAAAACTGTTTTTT. Its protein product is CASSLDRGTNEKLFF. The chain couples TRBV5-1 to TRBJ1-4; 7 bases line up with TRBD1. The V segment lost 0 bases and the J segment 1 base; nucleotides outside the gene matches: 0. Germline V gene lookup returns CDR1 SGHRS and CDR2 YFSETQ. The CDR3 runs 15 residues.

This clonotype was detected only a few times. This chain links TRBV5-1 with TRBJ2-1, with 8 bases aligning to TRBD2. This CDR3 has 15 amino acids. Losses at the gene ends were 1 base for V and 6 bases for J; bases not matched to a gene: 6. Germline V lookup: CDR1 SGHRS, CDR2 YFSETQ. The CDR3 region has the DNA TGCGCCAGCAGCTTGTTTTTAGCGGGGACCAATGAGCAGTTCTTC. Amino acid sequence: CASSLFLAGTNEQFF.

The chain is built from TRBV28 and TRBJ2-7, with TRBD2 identical over 15 bases. V was clipped by 6 bases and J by 3 bases; unmatched bases: 3. Germline loops: CDR1 MDHEN, CDR2 SYDVKM. CDR3 size: 15 residues. The CDR3 DNA follows: TGTGCCAGCAGGGGGACTAGCGGGGGGAACTACGAGCAGTACGTC. As protein: CASRGTSGGNYEQYV.

The chain is built from TRBV29-1 and TRBJ1-1; the D gene is possibly TRBD1 (6 bases). V was cut by 6 bases and J by 0 bases, with 14 bases left in between. Germline-derived CDR1 and CDR2 are SQVTM and ANQGSEA. The CDR3 extends over 14 amino acids. In nucleotides, the CDR3 is TGCAGCGTGTGGGGGCATCCAATGAACACTGAAGCTTTCTTT. Encoded protein: CSVWGHPMNTEAFF.

The V call is TRBV11-2, the J call TRBJ2-5; D is unclear. Trimming removed 2 bases from V and 0 bases from J, with 13 bases in between. This CDR3 comprises 16 residues. Germline V gene data show CDR1 as SGHAT and CDR2 as FQNNGV. The CDR3 DNA reads TGTGCCAGCAGCTTATCGCCCGGAGCTTACCAAGAGACCCAGTACTTC. Residues: CASSLSPGAYQETQYF.

This clonotype was counted only a few times. This sequence joins TRBV6-1 and TRBJ2-4; maybe TRBD2 (6 bases). V was cut by 11 bases and J by 3 bases, with 14 bases left in between. The CDR3 contains 13 residues. Germline CDR1 reads MNHNS; CDR2 reads SASEGT. The DNA of the CDR3 is TGTGCCTCTGCCCGGGGGTTCAAAAACATTCAGTACTTC. Amino acid sequence: CASARGFKNIQYF.

The chain couples TRBV3-1 to TRBJ2-3, with D unresolved. The germline V gene has CDR1 LGHDT and CDR2 YNNKEL (reference sequence). CDR3 length: 14 residues. V lost 3 bases, J lost 2 bases, and 9 bases lay in between. CDR3 protein: CASSHSGATDTQYF. CDR3 nucleotides: TGTGCCAGCAGCCATTCGGGTGCCACAGATACGCAGTATTTT.

This sequence joins TRBV5-1 and TRBJ2-5; TRBD2 matches 7 bases. Trimming at V came to 0 bases and at J to 3 bases, leaving 5 bases not matched to a gene. CDR3 length: 15 residues. Germline CDR1 reads SGHRS; CDR2 reads YFSETQ. CDR3 protein: CASSLGFLAEETQYF. Here the CDR3 DNA reads TGCGCCAGCAGCTTGGGGTTCCTAGCGGAAGAGACCCAGTACTTC. The full variable domain, in which reference TRBV5-1 and TRBJ2-5 provide the parts outside the CDR3, is KAGVTQTPRYLIKTRGQQVTLSCSPISGHRSVSWYQQTPGQGLQFLFEYFSETQRNKGNFPGRFSGRQFSNSRSEMNVSTLELGDSALYLCASSLGFLAEETQYFGPGTRLLVL.

This clonotype turned up a few times. The chain combines TRBV2 with TRBJ2-1; D may correspond to TRBD1 or TRBD2 (5 bases each). In germline, CDR1 is SNHLY, CDR2 FYNNEI. Trimming left V 8 bases short and J 7 bases short, with 24 bases between. The CDR3 runs 16 residues. The CDR3 region has the DNA TGTGCCAGCCTAATGAGGGCAGGGACGTTCGGGAATGAGCAGTTCTTC. It yields the protein CASLMRAGTFGNEQFF.

The chain links TRBV5-1 to TRBJ2-7; no firm D call. With 2 bases removed from V and 3 bases from J, the gap between germline ends came to 12 bases. Germline CDR1 is SGHRS and CDR2 is YFSETQ. The CDR3 consists of 14 residues. CDR3 in amino acids: CASSFGWQNYEQYV. CDR3 DNA: TGCGCCAGCAGCTTCGGGTGGCAGAACTACGAGCAGTACGTC.

The rearrangement uses TRBV12-3 or TRBV12-4 and TRBJ2-2, with 7 bases that match TRBD2. The CDR3 length is 16 residues. J was trimmed by 5 bases and V by 7 bases; bases with no gene match: 13. CDR3 loop: CASNPTAGLRTGELFF. In DNA, the CDR3 is TGTGCCAGCAACCCGACAGCGGGGCTGAGAACCGGGGAGCTGTTTTTT.

The chain employs TRBV20-1 and TRBJ2-3; 8 bases fit TRBD2. There are 15 residues in the CDR3. Germline V gene lookup returns CDR1 DFQATT and CDR2 SNEGSKA (reference sequence). Germline trimming cut 2 bases from V and 1 base from J; bases unmatched to any gene: 5. CDR3 sequence: CSARSTSGRTDTQYF. CDR3 coding DNA: TGCAGTGCTAGAAGTACTAGCGGTCGCACAGATACGCAGTATTTT.

This clonotype appeared a few times. J is TRBJ2-1 and V is TRBV9, with 11 bases fitting TRBD1. Per the germline V gene, CDR1 is SGDLS and CDR2 is YYNGEE. This CDR3 contains 15 residues. V was clipped by 3 bases and J by 5 bases; unmatched bases: 4. CDR3 sequence (DNA): TGTGCCAGCAGCGCCCGGACAGGGGGCCACAATGAGCAGTTCTTC. Its translation: CASSARTGGHNEQFF.

This clonotype was seen a handful of times. The CDR3 DNA is TGTGCCAGCAGCATGACTAGCGGGGAGACAGATACGCAGTATTTT. Encoded protein: CASSMTSGETDTQYF. The chain joins TRBV7-2 to TRBJ2-3; 11 bases are a match to TRBD2. V gave up 5 bases and J gave up 3 bases; unmatched junction bases: 4. The CDR3 totals 15 residues. Germline V gene lookup returns CDR1 SGHTA and CDR2 FQGNSA.

The chain uses TRBV7-2 and TRBJ1-1; D gene ambiguous. Trimming left V 5 bases short and J 4 bases short, with 14 bases between. The CDR3 covers 14 residues. Germline values: CDR1 SGHTA, CDR2 FQGNSA. The CDR3 is CASSPRASSTEAFF. The CDR3 nucleotides read TGTGCCAGCAGCCCTAGGGCCTCCAGCACTGAAGCTTTCTTT.

This clonotype occurred a few times. The chain uses TRBV6-2 or TRBV6-3 and TRBJ2-1; a weak D match, TRBD2 (5 bases). This CDR3 is 16 amino acids long. The ends were cut back, 6 bases at V and 0 bases at J, with 15 bases in the middle. Looked up from germline, CDR1 is MNHEY and CDR2 is SVGEGT. CDR3 amino acids: CASSKDWRSSYNEQFF. The CDR3 bases are TGTGCCAGCAGCAAGGACTGGCGGAGCTCCTACAATGAGCAGTTCTTC.

V is TRBV29-1 and J is TRBJ2-1; 9 bases agree with TRBD2. CDR1 SQVTM and CDR2 ANQGSEA come from the germline V gene. This CDR3 has 14 amino acids. V lost 4 bases and J lost 14; bases outside the gene matches: 15. As DNA, the CDR3 is TGCAGCGTTGGCGAGCGGGGGGCCGGGGAGGATGAGTTCTTC. This translates into CSVGERGAGEDEFF.

This clonotype was seen a handful of times. CDR3 DNA sequence: TGCGCCAGCAGCCCATCTAGGGGCAATCAGCCCCAGCATTTT. Translated: CASSPSRGNQPQHF. The chain couples TRBV23-1 to TRBJ1-5, with D uncertain. TRBV23-1 is given ORF status, its function remaining uncertain. Trimming removed 6 bases from V and 2 bases from J, with 11 bases in between. This CDR3 contains 14 residues.

The genes are TRBV13 and TRBJ2-3; 8 bases agree with TRBD2. There are 17 residues in the CDR3. Germline lookup yields CDR1 PRHDT and CDR2 FYEKMQ (reference sequence). The V and J ends lost 5 bases and 4 bases, in that order; junction bases with no gene match: 14. The CDR3 loop reads CASSTTPRTSTSDTQYF. The CDR3 DNA reads as TGTGCCAGCAGCACAACACCCCGGACTAGCACATCAGATACGCAGTATTTT.